This T cell receptor (beta chain) was sequenced during a study of blood T cell repertoires in COVID-19 (dated by TCRdb to 2020 to 2022). Concerning the study at large: Samples covering the acute and convalescent phases of COVID-19 were provided by collaborators in the United States, Italy and Spain. The samples were drawn from two sources: the first 160 participants of the ongoing ImmuneRACE study, and 950 to 1,500 subjects contributed by 6 global collaborators. The repertoires were released in a freely available public database intended as a resource for research on the immune response to SARS-CoV-2. The prospective study material was composed of cDNA or gDNA derived from T cells, B-cell-depleted T cells, or PBMCs. Where available, HLA class I and class II types were taken from metadata supplied by the sample provider and were not determined by assay-based typing. The dataset comprised deeply sampled blood TCRbeta repertoires from subjects exposed to, actively infected with, or recovered from COVID-19. Nearly every sample came with metadata listing a de-identified subject ID, COVID-19 status, age in years and sex.

Per the germline V gene, KGHSH is the CDR1 and LQKENI is the CDR2. From the cysteine through the phenylalanine, the CDR3 covers 16 amino acids. Here the CDR3 DNA is all that survives: 48 bases in frame from base 1. At the junction V is shortened by 6 bases and J by 1 base, with 13 bases in between. TCRbeta CDR3 regions were amplified from genomic DNA using the immunoSEQ Assay, a bias-controlled multiplex PCR. Per the source publication's procedure: Within the assay, amplification of reference gene primers was used to estimate how many nucleated cells each sample contained. To quantify the absolute abundance of each unique TCRbeta CDR3 rearrangement, sequence reads were collapsed and filtered. For each sample, productive Simpson clonality was calculated by taking the square root of Simpson's diversity index across productive rearrangements. The source is immuneACCESS, and TCRdb retained only in-frame sequences with V and J called. Part of the clones is not carried over; for the studies checked, unresolved V genes explain less than half of this, and the remainder is unexplained. V, J and clone size are taken as reported in that table, and D and trimming were inferred from the DNA itself. This sample gives around 340,000 clones in total; about 92% of them show up just once. The biggest ten clones account for roughly 3.9% of the sample.

At one collaborating source in Seattle, patients were enrolled during active infection and were followed longitudinally through the course of disease. Whole blood was collected in K2EDTA tubes by collaborating institutions according to the institutions' own protocols. For TCRbeta analysis, collaborator samples were shipped as frozen whole blood, as isolated PBMCs, or as DNA extracted from either sample type. In its sample, this clone was seen a few times. Its recognized antigen is unknown. Per-nucleotide qualities are absent, and no much larger clonotype sits a single base away. Overall results and qualifications from the work: The amount of clinical and demographic metadata varied by source and participant and was provided uncurated.

This sequence uses TRBV18 and TRBJ1-6; TRBD1 is a weak D gene call, 5 bases matching. The TCR comes from a woman aged 55-69 years with COVID-19, enrolled during active disease. The sample consisted of peripheral blood. Read as DNA, the sequence is TGTGCCAGCTCGCCCGAACAGGCATCCTATAATTCACCCCTCCACTTT. Translated, this gives CASSPEQASYNSPLHF.